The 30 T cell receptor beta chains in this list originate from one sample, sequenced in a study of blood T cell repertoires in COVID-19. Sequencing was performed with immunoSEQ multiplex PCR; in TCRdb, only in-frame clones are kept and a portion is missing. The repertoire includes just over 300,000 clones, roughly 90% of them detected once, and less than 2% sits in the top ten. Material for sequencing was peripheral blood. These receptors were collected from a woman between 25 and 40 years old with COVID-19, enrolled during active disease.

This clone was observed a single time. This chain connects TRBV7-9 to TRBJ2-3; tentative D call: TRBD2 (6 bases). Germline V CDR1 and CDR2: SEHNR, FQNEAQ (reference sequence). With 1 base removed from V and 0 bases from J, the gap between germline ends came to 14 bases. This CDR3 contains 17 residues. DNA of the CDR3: TGTGCCAGCAGCTTAGGCCGGGACTCTAGCAGCACAGATACGCAGTATTTT. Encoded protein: CASSLGRDSSSTDTQYF.

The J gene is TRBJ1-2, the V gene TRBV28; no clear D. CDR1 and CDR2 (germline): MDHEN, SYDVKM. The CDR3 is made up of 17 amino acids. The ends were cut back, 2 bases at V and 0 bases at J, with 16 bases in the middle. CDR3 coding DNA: TGTGCCAGCAGTTTACTAACTGTGCAGGTTGCTAACTATGGCTACACCTTC. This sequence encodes CASSLLTVQVANYGYTF.

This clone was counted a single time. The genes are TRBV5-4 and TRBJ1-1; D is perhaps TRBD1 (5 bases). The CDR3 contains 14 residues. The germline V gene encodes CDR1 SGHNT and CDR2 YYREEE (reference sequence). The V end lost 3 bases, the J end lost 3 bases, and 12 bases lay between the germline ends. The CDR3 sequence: CASSSPQGDTEAFF. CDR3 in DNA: TGTGCCAGCAGCTCCCCCCAGGGCGACACTGAAGCTTTCTTT.

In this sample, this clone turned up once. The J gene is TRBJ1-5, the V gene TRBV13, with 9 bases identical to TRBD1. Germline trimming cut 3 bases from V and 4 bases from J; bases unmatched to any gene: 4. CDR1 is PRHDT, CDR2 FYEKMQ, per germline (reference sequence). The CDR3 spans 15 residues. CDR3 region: CASSLGTGRNQPQHF. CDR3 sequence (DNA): TGTGCCAGCAGCTTGGGGACAGGGCGAAATCAGCCCCAGCATTTT. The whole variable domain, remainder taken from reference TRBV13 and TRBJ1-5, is AAGVIQSPRHLIKEKRETATLKCYPIPRHDTVYWYQQGPGQDPQFLISFYEKMQSDKGSIPDRFSAQQFSDYHSELNMSSLELGDSALYFCASSLGTGRNQPQHFGDGTRLSIL.

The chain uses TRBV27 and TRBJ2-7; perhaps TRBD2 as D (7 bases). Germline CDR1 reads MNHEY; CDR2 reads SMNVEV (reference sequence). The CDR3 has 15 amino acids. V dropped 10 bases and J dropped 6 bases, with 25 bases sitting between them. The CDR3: CATSRGAVTRAEQYF. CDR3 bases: TGTGCCACCTCCCGGGGGGCAGTAACCAGGGCCGAGCAGTACTTC.

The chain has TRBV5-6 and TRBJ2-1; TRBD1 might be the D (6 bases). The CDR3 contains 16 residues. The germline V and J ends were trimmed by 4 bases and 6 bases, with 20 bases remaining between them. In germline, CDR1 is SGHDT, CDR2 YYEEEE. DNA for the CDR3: TGTGCCAGCAGCGGTAGGACAGTTTGGTATGGCAATGAGCAGTTCTTC. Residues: CASSGRTVWYGNEQFF.

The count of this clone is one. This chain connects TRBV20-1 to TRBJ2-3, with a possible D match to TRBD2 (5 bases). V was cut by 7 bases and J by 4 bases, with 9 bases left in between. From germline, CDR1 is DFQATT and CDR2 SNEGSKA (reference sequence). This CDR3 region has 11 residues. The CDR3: CSVPGADTQYF. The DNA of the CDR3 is TGCAGTGTCCCCGGGGCAGATACGCAGTATTTT.

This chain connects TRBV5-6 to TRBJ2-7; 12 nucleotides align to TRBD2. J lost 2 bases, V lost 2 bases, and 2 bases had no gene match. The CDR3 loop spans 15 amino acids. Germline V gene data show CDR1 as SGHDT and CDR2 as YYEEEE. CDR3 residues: CASSFRTSGAYEQYF. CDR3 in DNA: TGTGCCAGCAGCTTTAGGACTAGCGGGGCCTACGAGCAGTACTTC.

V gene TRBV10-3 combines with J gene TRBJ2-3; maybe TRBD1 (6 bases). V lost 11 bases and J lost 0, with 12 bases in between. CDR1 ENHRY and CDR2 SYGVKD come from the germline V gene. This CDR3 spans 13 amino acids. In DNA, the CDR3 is TGTGCCGCAAAGGGGGTGAGCACAGATACGCAGTATTTT. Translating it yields CAAKGVSTDTQYF.

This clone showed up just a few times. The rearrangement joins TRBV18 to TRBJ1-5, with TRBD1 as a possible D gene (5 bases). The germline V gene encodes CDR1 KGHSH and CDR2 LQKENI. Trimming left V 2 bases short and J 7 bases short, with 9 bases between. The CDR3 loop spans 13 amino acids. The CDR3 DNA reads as TGTGCCAGCTCACCAGGGGGGTTACAGCCCCAGCATTTT. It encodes CASSPGGLQPQHF.

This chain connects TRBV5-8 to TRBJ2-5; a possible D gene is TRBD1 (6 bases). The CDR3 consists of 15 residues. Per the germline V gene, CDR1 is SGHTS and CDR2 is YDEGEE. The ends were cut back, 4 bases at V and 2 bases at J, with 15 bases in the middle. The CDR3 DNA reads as TGTGCCAGCAGCCATCAGACAGGTCGACAAGAGACCCAGTACTTC. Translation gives CASSHQTGRQETQYF. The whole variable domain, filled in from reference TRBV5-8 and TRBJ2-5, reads EAGVTQSPTHLIKTRGQQATLRCSPISGHTSVYWYQQALGLGLQFLLWYDEGEERNRGNFPPRFSGRQFPNYSSELNVNALELEDSALYLCASSHQTGRQETQYFGPGTRLLVL.

Here the CDR3 DNA reads TGTGCCAGCAGTTACAACACAGGGACCGAGCAGTACTTC. Translated, it gives CASSYNTGTEQYF. The chain links TRBV6-2 or TRBV6-3 to TRBJ2-7, with a possible D match to TRBD1 (6 bases). Germline loops: CDR1 MNHEY, CDR2 SVGEGT. V lost 2 bases, J lost 6 bases, and 11 bases lay in between. This CDR3 contains 13 residues.

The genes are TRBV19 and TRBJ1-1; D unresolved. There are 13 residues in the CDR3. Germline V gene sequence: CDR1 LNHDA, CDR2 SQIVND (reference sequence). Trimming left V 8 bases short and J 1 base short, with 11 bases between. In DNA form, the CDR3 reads TGTGCCAGTTTTCCAGGCCGGAACACTGAAGCTTTCTTT. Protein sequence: CASFPGRNTEAFF.

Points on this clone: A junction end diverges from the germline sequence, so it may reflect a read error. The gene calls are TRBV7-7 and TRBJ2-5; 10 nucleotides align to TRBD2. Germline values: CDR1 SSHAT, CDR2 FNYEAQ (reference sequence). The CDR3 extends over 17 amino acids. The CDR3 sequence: CASKSGRTSGHQETQYF. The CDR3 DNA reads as TGTGCTAGCAAGTCAGGGCGGACTAGCGGACACCAAGAGACCCAGTACTTC.

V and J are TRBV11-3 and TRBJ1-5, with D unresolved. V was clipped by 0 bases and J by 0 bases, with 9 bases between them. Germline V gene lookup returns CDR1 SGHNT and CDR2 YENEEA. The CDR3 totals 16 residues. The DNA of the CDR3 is TGTGCCAGCAGCTTAGATGGGAGGGCTAGCAATCAGCCCCAGCATTTT. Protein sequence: CASSLDGRASNQPQHF.

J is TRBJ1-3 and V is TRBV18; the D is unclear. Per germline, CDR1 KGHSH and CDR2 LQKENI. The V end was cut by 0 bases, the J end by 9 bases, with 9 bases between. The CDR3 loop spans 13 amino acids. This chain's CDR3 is CASSPPSSATIYF. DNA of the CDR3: TGTGCCAGCTCACCACCCAGTTCTGCCACCATATATTTT.

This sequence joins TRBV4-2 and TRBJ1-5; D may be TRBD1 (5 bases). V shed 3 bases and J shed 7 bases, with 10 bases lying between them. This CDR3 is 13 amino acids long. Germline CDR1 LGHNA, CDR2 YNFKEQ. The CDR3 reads CASSHGGDQPQHF. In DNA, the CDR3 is TGTGCCAGCAGCCACGGCGGGGACCAGCCCCAGCATTTT.

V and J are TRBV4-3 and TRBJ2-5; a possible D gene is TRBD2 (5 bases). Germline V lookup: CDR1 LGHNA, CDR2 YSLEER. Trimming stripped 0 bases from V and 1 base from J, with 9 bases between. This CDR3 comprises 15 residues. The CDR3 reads CASSQDRRFQETQYF. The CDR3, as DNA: TGCGCCAGCAGCCAAGATCGGAGGTTCCAAGAGACCCAGTACTTC.

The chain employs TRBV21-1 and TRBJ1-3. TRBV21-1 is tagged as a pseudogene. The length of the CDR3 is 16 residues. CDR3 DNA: TGTGCCAGCAGCAAAAGGCTGCGGGGGAGTTTAGACACCATATATTTT. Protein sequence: CASSKRLRGSLDTIYF.

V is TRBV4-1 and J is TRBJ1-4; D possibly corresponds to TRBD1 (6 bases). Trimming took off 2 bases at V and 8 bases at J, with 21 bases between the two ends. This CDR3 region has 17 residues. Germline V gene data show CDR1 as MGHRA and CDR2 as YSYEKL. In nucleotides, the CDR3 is TGCGCCAGCAGCCAACCCACTCAGGGGAGGGTGGGAGAAAAACTGTTTTTT. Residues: CASSQPTQGRVGEKLFF.

The chain's CDR3 is CASSIDLPPGNEQFF. In DNA form, the CDR3 reads TGTGCCAGTAGTATAGATCTTCCCCCGGGCAATGAGCAGTTCTTC. The chain carries TRBV19 and TRBJ2-1; D not certain. The V end was cut by 0 bases, the J end by 6 bases, with 12 bases between. The CDR3 sequence is 15 residues long. Germline loops: CDR1 LNHDA, CDR2 SQIVND (reference sequence).

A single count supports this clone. CDR3 sequence reads: CASSLGGGRGNEQFF. DNA for the CDR3: TGTGCCAGTAGTCTAGGGGGGGGCAGGGGTAATGAGCAGTTCTTC. This chain connects TRBV19 to TRBJ2-1; weak D call: TRBD2 (7 bases). Looked up from germline, CDR1 is LNHDA and CDR2 is SQIVND (reference sequence). The V end lost 5 bases, the J end lost 7 bases, and 18 bases lay between the germline ends. This CDR3 has 15 amino acids. Supplemented by reference TRBV19 and TRBJ2-1, the full variable domain reads DGGITQSPKYLFRKEGQNVTLSCEQNLNHDAMYWYRQDPGQGLRLIYYSQIVNDFQKGDIAEGYSVSREKKESFPLTVTSAQKNPTAFYLCASSLGGGRGNEQFFGPGTRLTVL.

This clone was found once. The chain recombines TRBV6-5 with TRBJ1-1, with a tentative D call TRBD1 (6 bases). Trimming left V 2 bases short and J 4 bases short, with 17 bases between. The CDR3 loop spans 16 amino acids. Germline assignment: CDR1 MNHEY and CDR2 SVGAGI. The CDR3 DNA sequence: TGTGCCAGCAGTTACGCTTGGGGGGGAGGGGGCACTGAAGCTTTCTTT. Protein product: CASSYAWGGGGTEAFF.

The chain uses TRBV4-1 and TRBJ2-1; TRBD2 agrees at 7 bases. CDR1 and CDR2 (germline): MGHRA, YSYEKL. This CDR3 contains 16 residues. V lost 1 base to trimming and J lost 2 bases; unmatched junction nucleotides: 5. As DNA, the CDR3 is TGCGCCAGCAGCCAAGTCCTAGCGGCCGCCTACAATGAGCAGTTCTTC. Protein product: CASSQVLAAAYNEQFF.

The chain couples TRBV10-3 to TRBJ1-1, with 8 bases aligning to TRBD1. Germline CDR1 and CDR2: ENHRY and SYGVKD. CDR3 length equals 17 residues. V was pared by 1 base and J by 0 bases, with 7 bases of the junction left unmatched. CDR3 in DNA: TGTGCCATCAGTGAGTTTGCCGGGACAGGCGTGAACACTGAAGCTTTCTTT. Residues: CAISEFAGTGVNTEAFF.

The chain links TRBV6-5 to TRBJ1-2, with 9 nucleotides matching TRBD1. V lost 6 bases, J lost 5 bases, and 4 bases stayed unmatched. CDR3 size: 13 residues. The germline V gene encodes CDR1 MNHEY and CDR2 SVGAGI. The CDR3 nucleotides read TGTGCCAGCAGACAAGGGACAGGGTATGGCTACACCTTC. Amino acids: CASRQGTGYGYTF.

DNA of the CDR3: TGCGCCAGCAGCCAAGTGATTGGACAGGGGACTGGAGAGCAGTACGTC. It is translated as CASSQVIGQGTGEQYV. The gene calls are TRBV4-1 and TRBJ2-7; 9 bases map to TRBD1. J lost 7 bases, V lost 1 base, and 11 bases had no gene match. Germline loops: CDR1 MGHRA, CDR2 YSYEKL. CDR3 length equals 16 residues.

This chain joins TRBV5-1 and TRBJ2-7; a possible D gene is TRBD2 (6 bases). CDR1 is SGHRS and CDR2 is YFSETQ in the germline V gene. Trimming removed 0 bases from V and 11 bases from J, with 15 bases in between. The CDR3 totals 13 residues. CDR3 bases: TGCGCCAGCAGCTTGGCTGACGGGGGATGGAAGTACTTC. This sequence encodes CASSLADGGWKYF.

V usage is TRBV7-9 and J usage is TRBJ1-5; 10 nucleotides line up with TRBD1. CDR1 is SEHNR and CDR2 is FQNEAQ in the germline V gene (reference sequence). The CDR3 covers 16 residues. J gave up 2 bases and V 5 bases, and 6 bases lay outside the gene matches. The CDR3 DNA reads TGTGCCAGCAGCCGGCTGGGGACAGGGGGCAATCAGCCCCAGCATTTT. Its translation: CASSRLGTGGNQPQHF.

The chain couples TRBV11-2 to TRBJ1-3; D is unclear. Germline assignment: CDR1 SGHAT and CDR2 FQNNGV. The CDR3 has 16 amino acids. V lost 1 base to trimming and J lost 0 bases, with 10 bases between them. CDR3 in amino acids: CASSLVPRSSGNTIYF. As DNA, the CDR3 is TGTGCCAGCAGCTTAGTCCCCAGATCCTCTGGAAACACCATATATTTT. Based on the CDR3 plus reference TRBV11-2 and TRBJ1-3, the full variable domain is EAGVAQSPRYKIIEKRQSVAFWCNPISGHATLYWYQQILGQGPKLLIQFQNNGVVDDSQLPKDRFSAERLKGVDSTLKIQPAKLEDSAVYLCASSLVPRSSGNTIYFGEGSWLTVV.